What follows are 3 T cell receptor beta chains derived from one specimen sequenced in a study of identical twins. MiXCR, run by TCRdb on the 5' RACE reads, gives a single entry per CDR3 protein. The table lists 1.5 million to 2 million distinct CDR3 sequences, about 32% of them singletons. Sample: cord blood. The receptors here all came from a newborn girl in good health.

This clonotype was observed many times. The V gene is TRBV9, the J gene TRBJ1-2; D perhaps matches TRBD1 (5 bases). The CDR3 contains 14 residues. The germline V gene encodes CDR1 SGDLS and CDR2 YYNGEE. V was trimmed by 4 bases and J by 3 bases, leaving 13 bases between them. CDR3 DNA: TGTGCCAGCAGCCTCGCCATAGGGGACTATGGCTACACCTTC. It translates to CASSLAIGDYGYTF.

This clonotype was detected ten times or more. The chain links TRBV11-2 to TRBJ2-1; tentatively, D is TRBD2 (5 bases). Between the trimmed V and J ends, which lost 1 base and 9 bases, there was a span of 13 bases. Per the germline V gene, CDR1 is SGHAT and CDR2 is FQNNGV. The CDR3 totals 14 residues. CDR3 in amino acids: CASSLVGRGGEQFF. The DNA for the CDR3 is TGTGCCAGCAGCTTAGTTGGCCGGGGTGGTGAGCAGTTCTTC.

This clonotype was seen only a few times. The chain couples TRBV12-3 or TRBV12-4 to TRBJ2-1; D might be TRBD2 (5 bases). The end of the DNA aligns better with TRBJ2-7, so the J call may be wrong. CDR3 length: 15 amino acids. Here the CDR3 DNA reads TGTGCCAGCAGTTTAGCGGGAGACTCCTACAATGAGCAGTACTTC. Its translation is CASSLAGDSYNEQYF.